This T cell receptor beta chain was sequenced during a study of shared clonotypes between healthy human individuals. Notes on the study in general: Only blood was sampled, and tissue TCR repertoires likely differ from blood ones. Rarefaction exposed incomplete sorted-subset sequencing despite large depth.

The study drew all its donors from Caucasian adults living in Nashville, Tennessee. Investigators divided CD4+ cells into CD45RA+ naive and CD45RA-negative memory subsets. There are 14 residues in the CDR3. Germline CDR1 MRHNA, CDR2 SNTAGT. Trimming removed 4 bases from V and 3 bases from J, with 10 bases in between. The repertoire was sequenced with immunoSEQ multiplex PCR; TCRdb's copy has only in-frame clones and lacks some. The sample lists about 2.4 million clones, 93% occurring once. To note about this clone: Its target is not known.

The V call is TRBV6-4, the J call TRBJ2-1; no definite D call. Sequences were obtained from naive CD4+ T cells from PBMCs. As for subset: CD45RA+ positively selected. This clonotype was sampled from a man younger than 35 in good health. Some clones in this sample may be carry-over from other donors' samples. As DNA, the CDR3 is TGTGCCAGCAGTGTCTATGGGAACTACAATGAGCAGTTCTTC. Encoded protein: CASSVYGNYNEQFF.